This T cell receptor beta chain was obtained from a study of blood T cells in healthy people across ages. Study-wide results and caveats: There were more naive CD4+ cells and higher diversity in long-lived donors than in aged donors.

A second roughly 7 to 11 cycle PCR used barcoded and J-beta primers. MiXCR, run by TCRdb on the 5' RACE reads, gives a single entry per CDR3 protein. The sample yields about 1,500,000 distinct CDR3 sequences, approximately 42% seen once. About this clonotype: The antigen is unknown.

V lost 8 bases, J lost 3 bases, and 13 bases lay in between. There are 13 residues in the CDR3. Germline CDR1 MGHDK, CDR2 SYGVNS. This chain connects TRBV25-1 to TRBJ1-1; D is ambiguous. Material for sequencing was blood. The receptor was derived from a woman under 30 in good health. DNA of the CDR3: TGTGCCAGCCTTAGATCCCGGGACACTGAAGCTTTCTTT. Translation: CASLRSRDTEAFF.